This is a list of T cell receptor beta chains from one sample in a study of CD8 T cells in ankylosing spondylitis. TCRdb passed the 5' RACE reads through MiXCR, listing each CDR3 protein once. This sample yields about 42,000 distinct CDR3 sequences, of which 4% are seen a single time; under 4.5% belongs to the top ten. The sample consisted of blood, either unsorted or a sorted T cell fraction (not recorded which). These receptors came from a female donor with ankylosing spondylitis or in good health (not recorded which). CDR3s include the opening cysteine and the closing phenylalanine or tryptophan. A D gene is named only where the DNA matches it firmly. The size field is filled for only some rows; it gives once, few, many or a size class.

J	V	D	size	DNA	CDR3
TRBJ1-1	TRBV9	-	many	TGTGCCAGCAGCGTAGGGAAGAACACTGAAGCTTTCTTT	CASSVGKNTEAFF
TRBJ1-1	TRBV9	-	many	TGTGCCAGCAGCGTAGCAGGGTCGGACACTGAAGCTTTCTTT	CASSVAGSDTEAFF
TRBJ2-3	TRBV9	-	many	TGTGCCAGCAGCGTACGTTCTAGCGCCGGGAGAAGCACAGATACGCAGTATTTT	CASSVRSSAGRSTDTQYF
TRBJ2-3	TRBV9	-	many	TGTGCCAGCTGCGTCGGGGCCGGGGGCACAGATACGCAGTATTTT	CASCVGAGGTDTQYF
TRBJ2-3	TRBV9	-	many	TGTGCCAGCAGCGTAGATACGGGAACCACAGATACGCAGTATTTT	CASSVDTGTTDTQYF
TRBJ2-2	TRBV9	-	many	TGTGCCAGCAGCGTACAGGGGTTGGGCCGTTCCGGGGAGCTGTTTTTT	CASSVQGLGRSGELFF
TRBJ1-5	TRBV6-1	TRBD1	many	TGTGCCAGCAGTGAAGACGGGAAAAGGGGGCCCGCCCTTCAGCCCCAGCATTTT	CASSEDGKRGPALQPQHF
TRBJ2-7	TRBV9	-	many	TGTGCCAGCAGCCCATCTCCCAGGGGCGAGCAGTACTTC	CASSPSPRGEQYF
TRBJ2-2	TRBV9	TRBD2	many	TGTGCCAGCAGCCGGCTAGCGGGGGGGGACCGGGGAGAGCTGTTTTTT	CASSRLAGGDRGELFF
TRBJ1-3	TRBV9	-	many	TGTGCCAGCAGCGCCATTGGACAGTCATCCTCTGGAAACACCATATATTTT	CASSAIGQSSSGNTIYF
TRBJ1-5	TRBV9	-	many	TGTGCCAGCAGCCGAGGCCCTTCGGGGCAGCCCCAGCATTTT	CASSRGPSGQPQHF
TRBJ2-1	TRBV9	-	many	TGTGCCAGCAGCAAGGGGGGAGGGGGCGCGTACAATGAGCAGTTCTTC	CASSKGGGGAYNEQFF
TRBJ2-1	TRBV9	TRBD2	-	TGTGCCAGCAGCCCAAGAGCGGGGGCCCCGGGTGAGCAGTTCTTC	CASSPRAGAPGEQFF
TRBJ1-1	TRBV9	-	many	TGTGCCAGCACCCAGGGTTTAGGGGACACTGAAGCTTTCTTT	CASTQGLGDTEAFF
TRBJ2-5	TRBV9	TRBD2	many	TGTGCCAGCAGCGGACCTAGCGGGGGCCAAAAAGAGACCCAGTACTTC	CASSGPSGGQKETQYF
TRBJ1-4	TRBV9	TRBD1	many	TGTGCCAGTGCCGGGACAGGTGGCGAAAAACTGTTTTTT	CASAGTGGEKLFF
TRBJ1-3	TRBV9	-	many	TGTGCCAGCAGCGGTACGCCGGGGGGCCTAAGCTCTGGAAACACCATATATTTT	CASSGTPGGLSSGNTIYF
TRBJ2-7	TRBV9	TRBD1	-	TGTGCCAGCAGCGTAGAGGGGGCGGCCTACGAGCAGTACTTC	CASSVEGAAYEQYF
TRBJ1-1	TRBV9	TRBD1	many	TGTGCCAGCAGAAAAAGGGCAGGGGGTGACACTGAAGCTTTCTTT	CASRKRAGGDTEAFF
TRBJ2-7	TRBV9	TRBD1	many	TGTGCCAGCAGCCTTGGACAGGGTTCCTACGAGCAGTACTTC	CASSLGQGSYEQYF
TRBJ1-2	TRBV9	-	many	TGTGCCAGCAGCGTCCGGCAGAACTATGGCTACACCTTC	CASSVRQNYGYTF
TRBJ1-2	TRBV9	-	many	TGTGCCAGCAGCGTAGGGGGCTGGGGGGCCTATGGCTACACCTTC	CASSVGGWGAYGYTF
TRBJ2-2	TRBV9	-	many	TGTGCCAGCAGCGTAGCCTCCACCGGGGAGCTGTTTTTT	CASSVASTGELFF
TRBJ2-3	TRBV9	TRBD2	many	TGTGCCAGCAGTGTAGCGGGGGCGATAGATACGCAGTATTTT	CASSVAGAIDTQYF
TRBJ2-3	TRBV9	-	many	TGTGCCAGCAGCTCCAGCAGGACTGGTGCCACAGATACGCAGTATTTT	CASSSSRTGATDTQYF
TRBJ2-1	TRBV9	-	many	TGTGCCAGCAGCGTAGAGGCGCAGGCTTACAATGAGCAGTTCTTC	CASSVEAQAYNEQFF
TRBJ1-1	TRBV9	-	many	TGTGCCAGCAGCGGGACGGGGGGATTAGCGTACACTGAAGCTTTCTTT	CASSGTGGLAYTEAFF
TRBJ2-2	TRBV9	TRBD2	many	TGTGCCAGCAGCGTTAGCGGGGGGGATACCGGGGAGCTGTTTTTT	CASSVSGGDTGELFF
TRBJ2-3	TRBV9	-	many	TGTGCCAGCATGGGGGGGGCCGGCACAGATACGCAGTATTTT	CASMGGAGTDTQYF
TRBJ2-5	TRBV9	-	many	TGTGCCAGCAGCGTAGGGGGTCGGGAGACCCAGTACTTC	CASSVGGRETQYF
TRBJ1-1	TRBV9	TRBD1	many	TGTGCCAGCAGTGGATACAGGGGGCAGGGCACTGAAGCTTTCTTT	CASSGYRGQGTEAFF
TRBJ2-5	TRBV9	-	medium-sized	TGTGCCAGCAGCCCAACTGGGCAAGAGACCCAGTACTTC	CASSPTGQETQYF
TRBJ1-2	TRBV9	-	many	TGTGCCAGCAGCGCAACAGACACTCCTAACTCTGACTATGGCTACACCTTC	CASSATDTPNSDYGYTF
TRBJ2-3	TRBV9	TRBD1	many	TGTGCCAGCAGCGTAGTGGGACAGGGAACAGATACGCAGTATTTT	CASSVVGQGTDTQYF
TRBJ2-3	TRBV9	TRBD2	many	TGTGCCAGCAGCGCCCCTCCTACTAGCGGGGGACTCAGGGATACGCAGTATTTT	CASSAPPTSGGLRDTQYF
TRBJ2-5	TRBV9	TRBD2	many	TGTGCCAGCAGCGATACAGGACTAGCCCAAGAGACCCAGTACTTC	CASSDTGLAQETQYF
TRBJ1-2	TRBV9	TRBD1	few	TGTGCCAGCAGCGTAGGACAGGGCCTTAACTATGGCTACACCTTC	CASSVGQGLNYGYTF
TRBJ1-1	TRBV9	-	many	TGTGCCAGCAGCGTGAGTGGGACGGCGAACACTGAAGCTGTCTTT	CASSVSGTANTEAVF
TRBJ1-6	TRBV9	-	many	TGTGCCAGCAGCGTGGCAGCCTATAATTCACCCCTCCACTTT	CASSVAAYNSPLHF
TRBJ1-1	TRBV9	-	-	TGTGCCAGCAGCGCCCGGGACGGGGGGCTTTCGGAAGCTTTCTTT	CASSARDGGLSEAFF
TRBJ2-1	TRBV9	-	many	TGTGCCAGCAGCGTAGGTCCGGGGGCTAAAGATGAGCAGTTCTTC	CASSVGPGAKDEQFF
TRBJ2-5	TRBV9	TRBD2	few	TGTGCCAGCAGCGAGACTAGCGGGGGGTGGGGAGAGACCCAGTACTTC	CASSETSGGWGETQYF
TRBJ2-3	TRBV9	TRBD1	-	TGTGCCAGCAGCGTAGAGGGGGCGACAGATACGCAGTATTTT	CASSVEGATDTQYF
TRBJ2-7	TRBV9	TRBD2	-	TGTGCCAGCAGCGTTGGACTAGCGGGGGGTGTGTGGGAGCAGTACTTC	CASSVGLAGGVWEQYF
TRBJ2-1	TRBV9	-	many	TGTGCCAGCAGCCGAGGAGGATTGGAGTACAATGAGCAGTTCTTC	CASSRGGLEYNEQFF
TRBJ2-7	TRBV9	-	few	TGTGCCAGCAGCACCCGACTCGGGCCCTACGAGCAGTACTTC	CASSTRLGPYEQYF
TRBJ2-7	TRBV9	-	-	TGTGCCAGCAGCGTCCAACCAGGGGCCGAGCAGTACTTC	CASSVQPGAEQYF
TRBJ2-1	TRBV9	-	many	TGTGCCAGCAGCGTAGGCCCGTCTCGGAATGAGCAGTTCTTC	CASSVGPSRNEQFF